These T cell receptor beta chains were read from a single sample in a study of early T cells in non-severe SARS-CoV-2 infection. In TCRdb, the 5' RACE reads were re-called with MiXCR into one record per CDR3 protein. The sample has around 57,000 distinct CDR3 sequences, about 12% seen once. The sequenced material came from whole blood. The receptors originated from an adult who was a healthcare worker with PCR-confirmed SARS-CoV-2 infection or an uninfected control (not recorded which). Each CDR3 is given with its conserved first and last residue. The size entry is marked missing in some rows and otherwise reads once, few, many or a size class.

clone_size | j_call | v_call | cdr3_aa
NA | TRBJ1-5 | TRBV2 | CASTEAVYSNQPQHF
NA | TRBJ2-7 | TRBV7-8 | CASSLPGREQYF
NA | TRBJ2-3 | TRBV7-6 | CASSFVTSGREAQYF
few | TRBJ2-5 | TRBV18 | CASSPATSGQETQYF
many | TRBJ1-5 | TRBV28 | CASSFDGRGNQPQHF
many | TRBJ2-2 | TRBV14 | CASSQGPGELFF
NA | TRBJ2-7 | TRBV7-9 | CASSPGVEQYF
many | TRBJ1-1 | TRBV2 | CASTDSRYTEAFF
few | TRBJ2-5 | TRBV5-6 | CASSLGAAWALQETQYF
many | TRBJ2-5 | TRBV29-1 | CSVRDRAAETQYF
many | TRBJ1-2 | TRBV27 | CASSPTPNGYGYTF
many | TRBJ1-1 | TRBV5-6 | CASSWVSLGRGRLLTTEAFF
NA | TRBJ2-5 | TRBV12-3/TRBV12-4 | CASSLRNTQYF
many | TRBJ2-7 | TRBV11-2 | CASSLGLGDRTYEQYF
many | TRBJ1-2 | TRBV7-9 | CASSRQGGSYGYTF
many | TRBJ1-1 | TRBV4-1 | CASSQDLGDLNTEAFF
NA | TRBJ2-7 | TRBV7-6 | CASGSGYPYEQYF
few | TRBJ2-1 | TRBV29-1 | CSVVEQNSYNEQFF
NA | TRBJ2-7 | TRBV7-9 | CASSRLQVQQFYEQYF
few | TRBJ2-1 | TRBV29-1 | CSAGDRESSEQFF
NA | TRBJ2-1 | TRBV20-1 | CSAIWGSYNEQFF
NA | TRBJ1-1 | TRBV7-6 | CASSSGIDKNTEAFF
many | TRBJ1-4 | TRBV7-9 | CASRRRPGITNEKLFF
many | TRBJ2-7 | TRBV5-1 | CASRPGTTSYEQYF
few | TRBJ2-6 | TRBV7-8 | CASSEGQGNRANVLTF
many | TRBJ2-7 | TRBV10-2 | CASSLGQGYEQYF
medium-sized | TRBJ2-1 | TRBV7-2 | CASSFGRTGNEQFF
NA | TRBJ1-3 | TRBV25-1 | CASTRTGGWGDTIYF
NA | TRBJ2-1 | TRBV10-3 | CAISTRGEQFF
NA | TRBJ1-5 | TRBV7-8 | CASSLAVGESQPQHF
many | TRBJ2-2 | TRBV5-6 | CASSLRITRANTGELFF
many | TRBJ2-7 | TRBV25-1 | CASSDPHISGTYEQYF
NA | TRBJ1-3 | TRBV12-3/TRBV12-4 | CASSFAGRGNTIYF
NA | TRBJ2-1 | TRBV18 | CASSPPASARTISYNEQFF
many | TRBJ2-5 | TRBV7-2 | CASSSDRQETQYF